This TCR beta chain was captured by sequencing in a study of shared clonotypes between healthy human individuals. Study context: Per-donor plates numbered three CD4 naive, three CD4 memory, two CD8 naive and one CD8 memory. Broader study findings: Non-shared clonotypes had lower generation probabilities than those shared by all four donors. As a rule, naive subsets had a larger estimated richness than memory subsets.

With regard to this clone: Its target is unknown. Other DNA variants within this sample encode the same CDR3.

It was at deep level that the assay was run. TCRdb keeps only in-frame clones here, not all; method: immunoSEQ multiplex PCR. Here the sample spans 1,500,000 or so clones, 98% being singletons. The ends were cut back, 4 bases at V and 2 bases at J, with 7 bases in the middle. The CDR3 contains 14 residues. CDR1 is SGHRS and CDR2 is YFSETQ in the germline V gene. The TCR sequence derives from a man under 40 in good health. The specimen sequenced was naive CD4+ T cells sorted from blood. Subset described: CD45RA+ positively selected. The chain combines TRBV5-1 with TRBJ2-6; D call uncertain. As DNA, the CDR3 is TGCGCCAGCAGCCGTACGACTGGGGCCAACGTCCTGACTTTC. Its protein is CASSRTTGANVLTF.